The T cell receptor (beta chain) under discussion was sequenced for a study of T cells in Graves' hyperthyroidism and ophthalmopathy. Study-level results: A model built on 13 V-J features separated ophthalmopathy from stable hyperthyroidism.

Hyperthyroidism, newly diagnosed and lasting under 2 months, affected patients aged 18 to 65. The diagnoses drew upon clinical symptoms, serum thyroxine and TRAb, thyroid ultrasound and orbital computed tomography. The V and J ends lost 7 bases and 0 bases, in that order; junction bases with no gene match: 12. Germline CDR1 reads LNHDA; CDR2 reads SQIVND (reference sequence). The CDR3 is 18 residues long. What was amplified from RNA transcripts were TCR beta CDR3 regions. TCR CDR3 regions were first amplified by RT-PCR with HTBI primers. TCRdb re-analysed the multiplex PCR reads in MiXCR, keeping a single row per CDR3 protein. Of about 400,000 distinct CDR3 sequences listed, around 14% are singletons. This clonotype was observed a handful of times. Its antigen is unidentified.

The chain has TRBV19 and TRBJ1-6, with 7 bases aligning to TRBD1. The TCR originated in a woman aged 30 to 39 with Graves' hyperthyroidism. The sample comprised blood. This chain's CDR3 is CASTKGTAGSSYNSPLHF. CDR3 sequence (DNA): TGTGCCAGTACCAAAGGGACAGCGGGGAGCTCCTATAATTCACCCCTCCACTTT.